This T cell receptor (beta chain) was documented in a study of blood T cell repertoires in COVID-19. Study details: The origin of the acute and convalescent COVID-19 samples was the United States, Italy and Spain.

Recovered status applied to Cohort 3 donors who had two consecutive negative PCRs. It also applied to those with clearance or with symptom resolution. Only in-frame clones appear in the TCRdb table, and some are missing; sequencing was by immunoSEQ multiplex PCR. The sample shows 330,000 or so clones, approximately 84% of them seen only once. The CDR3 covers 14 residues. In germline, CDR1 is MNHEY, CDR2 SMNVEV (reference sequence). V was pared by 5 bases and J by 10 bases, with 7 bases of the junction left unmatched. The sample was PBMCs or T cells enriched from blood (not recorded which). V is TRBV27 and J is TRBJ1-4, with 10 bases lining up with TRBD1. The source is a woman aged 25-40 years who had recovered from COVID-19. The CDR3 is CASSVDRGPGKLFF. DNA of the CDR3: TGTGCCAGCAGTGTCGACAGGGGGCCTGGAAAACTGTTTTTT.